Below are 27 T cell receptor beta chains sequenced from a single sample in a study of T cell responses to AZD1222 COVID-19 vaccine. TCRdb's table, derived via immunoSEQ multiplex PCR, lists solely in-frame clones and lacks some. The data hold about 110,000 clones, with around 90% observed a single time. The sequencing here drew on peripheral blood, taken on day 0 of AZD1222 vaccination. These receptors were obtained from an adult in good health.

The rearrangement joins TRBV5-5 to TRBJ1-1, with no clear D. CDR1 is SGHKS, CDR2 YYEKEE, per germline (reference sequence). This CDR3 is built from 13 residues. V lost 5 bases, J lost 5 bases, and 13 bases lay in between. CDR3 sequence reads: CASSRQLVTEAFF. CDR3 nucleotide sequence: TGTGCCAGCAGTAGGCAATTGGTTACTGAAGCTTTCTTT.

This clone was seen a single time. This CDR3 is CASSSSRRAYEQYF. The CDR3 nucleotides are TGTGCCAGCAGCTCCTCGAGAAGGGCCTACGAGCAGTACTTC. The chain carries TRBV6-5 and TRBJ2-7; D uncertain. CDR3 size: 14 residues. V was clipped by 6 bases and J by 2 bases, with 14 bases between them. Germline loops: CDR1 MNHEY, CDR2 SVGAGI.

The V call is TRBV5-1, the J call TRBJ1-2; 7 bases match TRBD1. The V and J ends lost 4 bases and 0 bases, in that order; junction bases with no gene match: 9. CDR1 and CDR2 from the germline V gene are SGHRS and YFSETQ. The CDR3 contains 16 residues. The chain's CDR3 is CASSLKGQTANYGYTF. The CDR3, as DNA: TGCGCCAGCAGCCTGAAGGGACAGACGGCTAACTATGGCTACACCTTC.

The rearrangement joins TRBV7-9 to TRBJ1-4; perhaps TRBD1 as D (6 bases). Trimming stripped 3 bases from V and 5 bases from J, with 10 bases between. Germline V gene sequence: CDR1 SEHNR, CDR2 FQNEAQ (reference sequence). CDR3 length equals 14 residues. CDR3 loop: CASSLSQGNEKLFF. CDR3 coding DNA: TGTGCCAGCAGCTTGTCCCAGGGGAATGAAAAACTGTTTTTT.

The chain couples TRBV5-8 to TRBJ1-4; TRBD1 matches at 8 bases. Germline V gene sequence: CDR1 SGHTS, CDR2 YDEGEE. Trimming removed 4 bases from V and 5 bases from J; junction bases left unmatched: 7. The CDR3 has 15 amino acids. The CDR3 DNA reads TGTGCCAGCAGCCTGACCGGGACAGGCAATGAAAAACTGTTTTTT. It is translated as CASSLTGTGNEKLFF. Combining the CDR3 with reference TRBV5-8 and TRBJ1-4 gives the whole variable domain EAGVTQSPTHLIKTRGQQATLRCSPISGHTSVYWYQQALGLGLQFLLWYDEGEERNRGNFPPRFSGRQFPNYSSELNVNALELEDSALYLCASSLTGTGNEKLFFGSGTQLSVL.

The rearrangement uses TRBV19 and TRBJ2-5; D is ambiguous. CDR3 size: 14 residues. CDR1 is LNHDA, CDR2 SQIVND, per germline (reference sequence). V was clipped by 4 bases and J by 5 bases, with 14 bases between them. The CDR3 nucleotides are TGTGCCAGTAGTACGAAGACTGGGGTTGAGACCCAGTACTTC. Protein product: CASSTKTGVETQYF.

The chain joins TRBV18 to TRBJ1-2; D might be TRBD1 (5 bases). V lost 5 bases and J 4 bases, leaving 17 bases between the germline ends. Germline CDR1 KGHSH, CDR2 LQKENI. CDR3 length: 15 residues. The CDR3 sequence is CASSTGPGTLYGYTF. The CDR3 region has the DNA TGTGCCAGCTCAACGGGGCCGGGGACCCTCTATGGCTACACCTTC.

This clone was observed a few times. The gene calls are TRBV2 and TRBJ1-1, with a possible D match to TRBD1 (6 bases). The V and J ends lost 2 bases and 1 base respectively, with 11 bases between them. The germline V gene has CDR1 SNHLY and CDR2 FYNNEI. The CDR3 has 15 residues. CDR3 sequence (DNA): TGTGCCAGCAGTGAATGGGGCAGGGGGAACACTGAAGCTTTCTTT. Protein: CASSEWGRGNTEAFF.

This rearrangement joins TRBV7-6 to TRBJ2-7; D may be TRBD1 (7 bases). Per germline, CDR1 SGHVS and CDR2 FNYEAQ. Trimming took off 11 bases at V and 5 bases at J, with 16 bases between the two ends. The CDR3 sequence is 12 residues long. The CDR3 loop is CAPEGAKNEQYF. CDR3 sequence (DNA): TGTGCCCCGGAGGGGGCCAAAAACGAGCAGTACTTC.

The genes are TRBV19 and TRBJ2-7; D perhaps matches TRBD1 (5 bases). Germline V gene data show CDR1 as LNHDA and CDR2 as SQIVND (reference sequence). Trimming removed 5 bases at V and 4 bases at J, with 15 bases between. The CDR3 is 14 amino acids. CDR3 residues: CASSPQGSGYEQYF. The CDR3 region has the DNA TGTGCCAGTAGTCCGCAGGGAAGTGGGTACGAGCAGTACTTC.

The rearrangement uses TRBV27 and TRBJ1-2, with 9 bases aligning to TRBD1. Germline lookup yields CDR1 MNHEY and CDR2 SMNVEV (reference sequence). With V trimmed by 3 bases and J by 8 bases, 4 bases remained unmatched. The CDR3 runs to 13 residues. CDR3 DNA: TGTGCCAGCAGTTTGGACAGGGGACGAGGCTACACCTTC. It is translated as CASSLDRGRGYTF.

The rearrangement uses TRBV28 and TRBJ1-6; TRBD1 might be the D (5 bases). V was cut by 7 bases and J by 7 bases, with 17 bases left in between. CDR1 and CDR2 from the germline V gene are MDHEN and SYDVKM. The CDR3 sequence is 15 residues long. In nucleotides, the CDR3 is TGTGCCAGCACCTCAAGGGGTCTCGGAAATTCACCCCTCCACTTT. Its translation: CASTSRGLGNSPLHF.

The chain combines TRBV7-9 with TRBJ1-1; D possibly corresponds to TRBD1 (5 bases). CDR1 and CDR2 (germline): SEHNR, FQNEAQ (reference sequence). This CDR3 contains 14 residues. The V and J ends lost 2 bases and 4 bases respectively, with 11 bases between them. The CDR3 loop reads CASSLTAGTTEAFF. The DNA for the CDR3 is TGTGCCAGCAGCTTAACGGCGGGGACCACTGAAGCTTTCTTT. Variable domain in full (rest from reference TRBV7-9 and TRBJ1-1): DTGVSQNPRHKITKRGQNVTFRCDPISEHNRLYWYRQTLGQGPEFLTYFQNEAQLEKSRLLSDRFSAERPKGSFSTLEIQRTEQGDSAMYLCASSLTAGTTEAFFGQGTRLTVV.

The CDR3, as DNA: TGTGCCAGCACGACCGGGACAGCCACCTACGAGCAGTACTTC. Its protein product is CASTTGTATYEQYF. V usage is TRBV28 and J usage is TRBJ2-7; TRBD1 agrees at 7 bases. Germline CDR1 reads MDHEN; CDR2 reads SYDVKM. The ends lost 7 bases at V and 2 bases at J; junction bases unmatched: 8. The CDR3 runs to 14 residues.

The chain is built from TRBV4-2 and TRBJ2-7; D may correspond to TRBD1 or TRBD2 (6 bases each). The CDR3 contains 18 residues. Germline CDR1 and CDR2: LGHNA and YNFKEQ. V dropped 1 base and J dropped 4 bases, with 23 bases sitting between them. The CDR3, as DNA: TGTGCCAGCAGCCAAGTGGAAGAGGGGGGTCAAGCCCCTTACGAGCAGTACTTC. Encoded protein: CASSQVEEGGQAPYEQYF.

The V gene is TRBV5-6, the J gene TRBJ1-5, with TRBD1 identical over 11 bases. This CDR3 is built from 14 residues. Germline CDR1 is SGHDT and CDR2 is YYEEEE. The V segment lost 3 bases and the J segment 7 bases; nucleotides outside the gene matches: 3. For the CDR3, the DNA is TGTGCCAGCAGCTCCCGGGACAGGGGGCAGCCCCAGCATTTT. Its translation: CASSSRDRGQPQHF.

This clone was recorded only once. The chain recombines TRBV28 with TRBJ1-2; D not certain. The CDR3 has 13 amino acids. Trimming removed 11 bases at V and 8 bases at J, with 21 bases between. Germline CDR1 reads MDHEN; CDR2 reads SYDVKM. The CDR3 loop is CASQPGRLGGYTF. As DNA, the CDR3 is TGTGCCTCCCAACCCGGCAGGTTGGGGGGCTACACCTTC.

This chain connects TRBV5-4 to TRBJ1-6; TRBD1 might be the D (6 bases). V shed 2 bases and J shed 8 bases, with 14 bases lying between them. Germline loops: CDR1 SGHNT, CDR2 YYREEE (reference sequence). This CDR3 comprises 15 residues. The CDR3 loop reads CASSFLGGADSPLHF. CDR3 coding DNA: TGTGCCAGCAGCTTCTTGGGGGGGGCTGATTCACCCCTCCACTTT.

In this sample, this clone turned up a few times. The J gene is TRBJ2-7, the V gene TRBV10-1; TRBD1 aligns across 7 bases. CDR3 length: 15 amino acids. The germline V gene has CDR1 WNHNN and CDR2 SYGVQD (reference sequence). Losses at the gene ends were 6 bases for V and 4 bases for J; bases not matched to a gene: 12. CDR3 residues: CASRSFRDSQYEQYF. The CDR3 nucleotides read TGCGCCAGCAGGTCCTTTCGGGACAGTCAGTACGAGCAGTACTTC.

This chain joins TRBV6-1 and TRBJ1-1, with D possibly matching TRBD1 (6 bases). Germline loops: CDR1 MNHNS, CDR2 SASEGT. Trimming removed 3 bases at V and 0 bases at J, with 8 bases between. The CDR3 runs to 14 residues. The CDR3 spells CASSDRGMNTEAFF. The DNA for the CDR3 is TGTGCCAGCAGTGACAGGGGCATGAACACTGAAGCTTTCTTT.

This chain connects TRBV2 to TRBJ1-6; possibly TRBD1 for D (5 bases). CDR1 and CDR2 (germline): SNHLY, FYNNEI. Trimming took 6 bases from V and 0 from J, leaving 12 bases between them. The CDR3 sequence is 16 residues long. The CDR3 reads CASRGGSSSYNSPLHF. CDR3 DNA: TGTGCCAGCAGGGGGGGGTCCAGCTCCTATAATTCACCCCTCCACTTT.

V usage is TRBV7-9 and J usage is TRBJ1-2; D remains ambiguous. The CDR3 is 13 amino acids. The germline V and J ends were trimmed by 2 bases and 7 bases, with 11 bases remaining between them. Germline CDR1 is SEHNR and CDR2 is FQNEAQ (reference sequence). CDR3 in DNA: TGTGCCAGCAGCTTATCGGCCCTGGCTGGCTACACCTTC. This codes for CASSLSALAGYTF.

The chain has TRBV18 and TRBJ2-7; D is undetermined. Germline CDR1 KGHSH, CDR2 LQKENI. The CDR3 loop spans 15 amino acids. Trimming removed 3 bases at V and 1 base at J, with 13 bases between. CDR3 nucleotides: TGTGCCAGCTCACCTGGGTTAGTTGGGTCCTACGAGCAGTACTTC. Translation: CASSPGLVGSYEQYF.

V and J are TRBV11-2 and TRBJ2-3, with D unresolved. This CDR3 is built from 14 residues. The ends were cut back, 0 bases at V and 2 bases at J, with 6 bases in the middle. Germline CDR1 is SGHAT and CDR2 is FQNNGV. The CDR3 bases are TGTGCCAGCAGCTTAGACATAAACACAGATACGCAGTATTTT. The encoded protein is CASSLDINTDTQYF.

The chain combines TRBV5-8 with TRBJ2-1; D is perhaps TRBD1 (7 bases). Per germline, CDR1 SGHTS and CDR2 YDEGEE. V lost 4 bases to trimming and J lost 0 bases, with 23 bases between them. The CDR3 runs to 19 residues. This CDR3 reads CASSPGGTAHASSYNEQFF. The CDR3 DNA reads as TGTGCCAGCAGCCCTGGCGGGACAGCCCATGCGAGCTCCTACAATGAGCAGTTCTTC.

The CDR3 coding sequence is TGTGCCAGCAGCCGCGAGCTGTCGCAGTTCTTC. This codes for CASSRELSQFF. This chain links TRBV3-1 (or the pseudogene TRBV3-2) with TRBJ2-1, with D uncertain. Germline CDR1 is LGHDT and CDR2 is YNNKEL (reference sequence). The V and J ends lost 4 bases and 12 bases respectively, with 10 bases between them. This CDR3 is 11 amino acids long.

The table lists this clone with a count of one. V usage is TRBV5-6 and J usage is TRBJ2-7, with a weak D call TRBD2 (6 bases). This CDR3 is built from 15 residues. V shed 0 bases and J shed 2 bases, with 12 bases lying between them. Germline V gene sequence: CDR1 SGHDT, CDR2 YYEEEE. The CDR3 region has the DNA TGTGCCAGCAGCTTGGCCGGGGACTTGCCCTACGAGCAGTACTTC. It codes for CASSLAGDLPYEQYF.